This T cell receptor (beta chain) was obtained from a study of blood T cell repertoires in COVID-19. The overall study: Sources were T cells, B-cell-depleted T cells, or PBMCs; the material itself was cDNA or gDNA.

Measured with immunoSEQ multiplex PCR; TCRdb has only the in-frame clones, and not every one. This sample carries 110,000 or so clones, more than 80% of them seen once, and the ten largest clones take over 4%. This clonotype was obtained from a woman aged 45-60 years with acute or convalescent COVID-19. Sequencing was done on a sample of peripheral blood.

CDR3 coding DNA: TGTGCCAGCAGCTTAGGAACAGTCAATGAGCAGTTCTTC. It encodes CASSLGTVNEQFF. The rearrangement uses TRBV11-2 and TRBJ2-1; D unclear. Germline CDR1 is SGHAT and CDR2 is FQNNGV. Deletions cut 1 base from V and 6 bases from J, with 7 bases between. The CDR3 covers 13 residues.